These 31 T cell receptor beta chains share one sample of origin, sequenced in a study of T cell responses to AZD1222 COVID-19 vaccine. Sequenced by immunoSEQ multiplex PCR; TCRdb stores in-frame clones only, minus some. The sample holds under 200,000 clones; about 95% are singletons and the top ten take approximately 0.58%. Sequences were derived from peripheral blood, sampled on day 0 of AZD1222 vaccination. These receptor sequences come from an adult in good health.

V and J are TRBV7-9 and TRBJ1-5; D uncertain. CDR3 length equals 19 residues. Looked up from germline, CDR1 is SEHNR and CDR2 is FQNEAQ (reference sequence). Trimming took 1 base from V and 5 from J, leaving 24 bases between them. This chain's CDR3 is CASSLVSVRHLFGDQPQHF. Here the CDR3 DNA reads TGTGCCAGCAGCTTAGTATCGGTGAGACATTTGTTCGGAGATCAGCCCCAGCATTTT.

This chain links TRBV10-3 with TRBJ2-3; TRBD2 aligns across 7 bases. The CDR3 has 12 residues. V trimming: 2 bases; J trimming: 14 bases; junction bases outside the gene matches: 7. Germline loops: CDR1 ENHRY, CDR2 SYGVKD. The CDR3 is CAISEGREHPYF. The CDR3 region has the DNA TGTGCCATCAGTGAGGGGCGGGAGCACCCGTATTTT.

This chain uses TRBV2 with TRBJ1-1, with D hard to call. Germline lookup yields CDR1 SNHLY and CDR2 FYNNEI. The CDR3 is 13 residues long. Trimming took off 9 bases at V and 6 bases at J, with 17 bases between the two ends. The DNA of the CDR3 is TGTGCCAGTCTGGCTTTGGGGTCCCCTGAAGCTTTCTTT. Residues: CASLALGSPEAFF.

This clone was seen once. The V call is TRBV4-1, the J call TRBJ1-2, with D possibly matching TRBD1 (5 bases). CDR3 length: 17 amino acids. With 5 bases removed from V and 1 base from J, the gap between germline ends came to 20 bases. CDR1 is MGHRA and CDR2 is YSYEKL in the germline V gene. CDR3 protein: CASSSPMGLRFNYGYTF. CDR3 sequence (DNA): TGCGCCAGCAGCTCCCCTATGGGGCTACGATTTAACTATGGCTACACCTTC.

This chain links TRBV28 with TRBJ2-1; D is undetermined. The germline CDR1 and CDR2 sequences are MDHEN and SYDVKM. The germline V and J ends were trimmed by 8 bases and 10 bases, with 18 bases remaining between them. The CDR3 runs to 13 residues. CDR3 bases: TGTGCCAGCGTAGGGTATAATTTCGGGGAGCAGTTCTTC. Its translation is CASVGYNFGEQFF.

V is TRBV6-5 and J is TRBJ2-7; TRBD1 aligns across 9 bases. The CDR3 extends over 13 amino acids. Per germline, CDR1 MNHEY and CDR2 SVGAGI. The trim removed 8 bases at V and 6 bases at J, leaving 8 bases unmatched. CDR3 region: CASGGTGRGEQYF. For the CDR3, the DNA is TGTGCCAGCGGCGGGACAGGGAGGGGCGAGCAGTACTTC.

V usage is TRBV6-5 and J usage is TRBJ1-5, with D possibly being TRBD1 (6 bases). V was cut by 8 bases and J by 0 bases, with 11 bases left in between. Germline CDR1 and CDR2: MNHEY and SVGAGI. This CDR3 is 14 amino acids long. In nucleotides, the CDR3 is TGTGCCAGCGAACACAGGGATAGCAATCAGCCCCAGCATTTT. Its protein product is CASEHRDSNQPQHF.

This clone was counted once. The chain couples TRBV5-1 to TRBJ1-3; D remains unclear. CDR3 size: 12 residues. Trimming removed 7 bases at V and 4 bases at J, with 9 bases between. In germline, CDR1 is SGHRS, CDR2 YFSETQ. CDR3 in amino acids: CASLGRGNTIYF. As DNA, the CDR3 is TGCGCCAGCCTCGGTAGGGGAAACACCATATATTTT. The complete variable domain, with remaining parts taken from reference TRBV5-1 and TRBJ1-3, reads KAGVTQTPRYLIKTRGQQVTLSCSPISGHRSVSWYQQTPGQGLQFLFEYFSETQRNKGNFPGRFSGRQFSNSRSEMNVSTLELGDSALYLCASLGRGNTIYFGEGSWLTVV.

The chain is built from TRBV7-3 and TRBJ1-1; D unclear. Germline CDR1 reads SGHTA; CDR2 reads FQGTGA. CDR3 size: 14 residues. Between the trimmed V and J ends, which lost 3 bases and 8 bases, there was a span of 16 bases. The CDR3 sequence is CASSFSPGSPEAFF. In nucleotides, the CDR3 is TGTGCCAGCAGCTTCTCACCCGGCAGCCCAGAAGCTTTCTTT. Full variable domain (remainder filled in from reference TRBV7-3 and TRBJ1-1): GAGVSQTPSNKVTEKGKYVELRCDPISGHTALYWYRQSLGQGPEFLIYFQGTGAADDSGLPNDRFFAVRPEGSVSTLKIQRTERGDSAVYLCASSFSPGSPEAFFGQGTRLTVV.

This chain links TRBV19 with TRBJ2-7, with D maybe TRBD1 (5 bases). V shed 5 bases and J shed 3 bases, with 14 bases lying between them. The CDR3 consists of 14 residues. Per the germline V gene, CDR1 is LNHDA and CDR2 is SQIVND (reference sequence). The CDR3 nucleotides read TGTGCCAGTAGTCCCCAGGGATCGCACTACGAGCAGTACTTC. Translated, it gives CASSPQGSHYEQYF.

The chain combines TRBV5-1 with TRBJ1-1; D gene ambiguous. This CDR3 is built from 15 residues. V lost 0 bases to trimming and J lost 6 bases, with 15 bases between them. CDR1 and CDR2 from the germline V gene are SGHRS and YFSETQ. CDR3 amino acids: CASSLVSAGNSEAFF. The CDR3 DNA sequence: TGCGCCAGCAGCTTGGTATCGGCGGGTAACTCTGAAGCTTTCTTT.

The CDR3 DNA reads TGTGCCAGCAGCCTCAGAGGGGACAGGGGTTATAATGAGCAGTTCTTC. As protein: CASSLRGDRGYNEQFF. J is TRBJ2-1 and V is TRBV3-1 (or the pseudogene TRBV3-2); 10 bases match TRBD1. Trimming cost V 4 bases and J 7 bases; bases outside gene matches: 10. The length of the CDR3 is 16 residues. The germline V gene encodes CDR1 LGHDT and CDR2 YNNKEL (reference sequence).

The chain joins TRBV6-1 to TRBJ1-2; TRBD1 might be the D (6 bases). Trimming shortened V by 4 bases and J by 5 bases, and 23 bases separated the two germline ends. Germline CDR1 and CDR2: MNHNS and SASEGT. This CDR3 region has 17 residues. The CDR3, as DNA: TGTGCCAGCAGTGGGAGAGGGGGACCGACGTCTTCATATGGCTACACCTTC. Protein product: CASSGRGGPTSSYGYTF.

This clone was recorded a few times. The J gene is TRBJ2-7, the V gene TRBV11-3; 8 bases map to TRBD2. CDR1 and CDR2 from the germline V gene are SGHNT and YENEEA. The CDR3 contains 15 residues. The junction had 8 bases not matched to a gene; V was cut back by 2 bases and J by 5 bases. The CDR3: CASSLRRAGGDEQYF. CDR3 DNA sequence: TGTGCCAGCAGCTTACGGCGGGCGGGAGGAGACGAGCAGTACTTC.

The J gene is TRBJ2-3, the V gene TRBV9, with a possible D match to TRBD2 (6 bases). V was shortened by 4 bases and J by 6 bases, with 24 bases between the two germline ends. CDR3 length: 17 amino acids. Germline V gene data show CDR1 as SGDLS and CDR2 as YYNGEE. The CDR3 DNA reads as TGTGCCAGCAGCCCCCGTCCTAGGGCAGGAGGGTACGATACGCAGTATTTT. This encodes CASSPRPRAGGYDTQYF.

The chain employs TRBV5-1 and TRBJ2-7, with D unresolved. V lost 3 bases, J lost 4 bases, and 11 bases lay in between. The CDR3 loop spans 13 amino acids. Germline V gene lookup returns CDR1 SGHRS and CDR2 YFSETQ. CDR3 DNA sequence: TGCGCCAGCAGCTACGGGTCTTGGTACGAGCAGTACTTC. This sequence encodes CASSYGSWYEQYF. Filled out from reference TRBV5-1 and TRBJ2-7, the complete variable domain reads KAGVTQTPRYLIKTRGQQVTLSCSPISGHRSVSWYQQTPGQGLQFLFEYFSETQRNKGNFPGRFSGRQFSNSRSEMNVSTLELGDSALYLCASSYGSWYEQYFGPGTRLTVT.

This clone was detected once. The chain links TRBV11-1 to TRBJ1-1; 7 positions match TRBD1. This CDR3 spans 15 amino acids. The V and J ends lost 6 bases and 1 base, in that order; junction bases with no gene match: 8. The germline V gene has CDR1 SGHAT and CDR2 FQDESV (reference sequence). The CDR3 DNA follows: TGTGCCAGCAGACTGTACAGGGGCGGGAACACTGAAGCTTTCTTT. Translating it yields CASRLYRGGNTEAFF.

The rearrangement uses TRBV11-2 and TRBJ2-7, with 8 bases fitting TRBD2. Germline lookup yields CDR1 SGHAT and CDR2 FQNNGV. The CDR3 is 15 amino acids. V lost 2 bases, J lost 5 bases, and 8 bases stayed unmatched. CDR3 amino acids: CASSLRLAGDNEQYF. In DNA form, the CDR3 reads TGTGCCAGCAGCTTACGGCTAGCGGGTGATAACGAGCAGTACTTC.

This chain connects TRBV5-1 to TRBJ2-1; D call uncertain. CDR3 length: 14 residues. Germline values: CDR1 SGHRS, CDR2 YFSETQ. V lost 5 bases and J 9 bases, leaving 18 bases between the germline ends. The CDR3 sequence: CASSIAGSFSEQFF. In DNA form, the CDR3 reads TGCGCCAGCAGTATCGCAGGCTCGTTCAGTGAGCAGTTCTTC.

The chain combines TRBV15 with TRBJ1-3; D remains unclear. Germline CDR1 reads LNHNV; CDR2 reads YYDKDF (reference sequence). The CDR3 is 15 amino acids. The germline V and J ends were trimmed by 0 bases and 0 bases, with 6 bases remaining between them. CDR3 loop: CATSRDWDSGNTIYF. The CDR3 DNA reads TGTGCCACCAGCAGAGATTGGGACTCTGGAAACACCATATATTTT. The full variable domain, completed using reference TRBV15 and TRBJ1-3, is DAMVIQNPRYQVTQFGKPVTLSCSQTLNHNVMYWYQQKSSQAPKLLFHYYDKDFNNEADTPDNFQSRRPNTSFCFLDIRSPGLGDTAMYLCATSRDWDSGNTIYFGEGSWLTVV.

This clone turned up a few times. The rearrangement uses TRBV27 and TRBJ2-2; no clear D gene. Germline CDR1 and CDR2: MNHEY and SMNVEV (reference sequence). This CDR3 has 14 amino acids. Trimming pared 4 bases from V and 3 bases from J, leaving 9 bases between. The CDR3 loop reads CASSWGWDTGELFF. DNA of the CDR3: TGTGCCAGCAGTTGGGGATGGGACACCGGGGAGCTGTTTTTT.

The rearrangement uses TRBV19 and TRBJ1-1; D remains ambiguous. This CDR3 is built from 13 residues. Looked up from germline, CDR1 is LNHDA and CDR2 is SQIVND (reference sequence). The V gene lost 7 bases and the J gene lost 6 bases, with 15 bases spanning the gap. Here the CDR3 reads CASIGKGGSEAFF. The CDR3 DNA reads TGTGCCAGTATAGGTAAGGGTGGATCTGAAGCTTTCTTT.

This sequence joins TRBV12-5 and TRBJ2-2, with TRBD1 matching over 10 bases. CDR3 size: 18 residues. J lost 5 bases, V lost 1 base, and 10 bases had no gene match. In germline, CDR1 is LGHNT, CDR2 FRNRAP. DNA for the CDR3: TGTGCTAGTGGTTTGGCCTCGACAGGGGGCAGAAAAACCGGGGAGCTGTTTTTT. It yields the protein CASGLASTGGRKTGELFF.

This clone came up once. This chain's CDR3 is CASSPPGTGATGELFF. The DNA for the CDR3 is TGTGCCAGCAGCCCTCCTGGGACAGGGGCCACCGGGGAGCTGTTTTTT. V and J are TRBV3-1 (or the pseudogene TRBV3-2) and TRBJ2-2; 10 nucleotides agree with TRBD1. From germline, CDR1 is LGHDT and CDR2 YNNKEL (reference sequence). After removal of 4 bases from V and 4 bases from J, the junction contained 6 bases not matched to a gene. The CDR3 length is 16 residues.

The gene calls are TRBV3-1 (or the pseudogene TRBV3-2) and TRBJ2-5; TRBD2 matches 8 bases. Germline CDR1 is LGHDT and CDR2 is YNNKEL (reference sequence). V shed 0 bases and J 14 bases; nucleotides not matched to a gene: 17. This CDR3 spans 16 amino acids. As DNA, the CDR3 is TGTGCCAGCAGCCAAGATCGAGGTGGTAGCGGGAAATCCTCCTACTTC. It translates to CASSQDRGGSGKSSYF.

V usage is TRBV5-4 and J usage is TRBJ1-1; TRBD1 matches 10 bases. J lost 1 base, V lost 4 bases, and 4 bases had no gene match. The CDR3 runs to 15 residues. Looked up from germline, CDR1 is SGHNT and CDR2 is YYREEE (reference sequence). CDR3 loop: CASSPRTGGNTEAFF. The CDR3 DNA follows: TGTGCCAGCAGCCCCCGGACAGGGGGGAACACTGAAGCTTTCTTT.

The J gene is TRBJ2-1, the V gene TRBV3-1 (or the pseudogene TRBV3-2); tentatively, D is TRBD2 (6 bases). The germline CDR1 and CDR2 sequences are LGHDT and YNNKEL (reference sequence). This CDR3 contains 16 residues. V gave up 3 bases and J gave up 5 bases, with 17 bases separating them. DNA of the CDR3: TGTGCCAGCAGCCATTTTGGCGGGTCGGGGGACAATGAGCAGTTCTTC. Translation gives CASSHFGGSGDNEQFF.

The V gene is TRBV25-1, the J gene TRBJ2-3; perhaps TRBD2 as D (7 bases). V dropped 7 bases and J dropped 9 bases, with 20 bases sitting between them. Germline CDR1 and CDR2: MGHDK and SYGVNS. This CDR3 is 14 amino acids long. The CDR3 DNA sequence: TGTGCCAGCACGACTTCGGGGGGCCCAGGGACGCAGTATTTT. Its translation: CASTTSGGPGTQYF.

This chain links TRBV5-4 with TRBJ2-6, with D perhaps given as TRBD1 or TRBD2 (6 bases each). CDR1 is SGHNT, CDR2 YYREEE, per germline (reference sequence). This CDR3 spans 18 amino acids. Trimming removed 7 bases from V and 3 bases from J, with 23 bases in between. The CDR3 sequence: CASAGGGKGRSGANVLTF. CDR3 bases: TGTGCCAGCGCTGGGGGCGGGAAGGGTCGAAGTGGGGCCAACGTCCTGACTTTC. Drawing the rest from reference TRBV5-4 and TRBJ2-6, the complete variable domain is ETGVTQSPTHLIKTRGQQVTLRCSSQSGHNTVSWYQQALGQGPQFIFQYYREEENGRGNFPPRFSGLQFPNYSSELNVNALELDDSALYLCASAGGGKGRSGANVLTFGAGSRLTVL.

J is TRBJ2-1 and V is TRBV7-2, with 10 bases matching TRBD2. CDR3 size: 15 residues. Germline CDR1 and CDR2: SGHTA and FQGNSA. J lost 5 bases, V lost 3 bases, and 4 bases had no gene match. The CDR3 loop is CASSLSGRDNNEQFF. DNA for the CDR3: TGTGCCAGCAGCTTGAGCGGGAGGGATAACAATGAGCAGTTCTTC. Drawing the rest from reference TRBV7-2 and TRBJ2-1, the complete variable domain is GAGVSQSPSNKVTEKGKDVELRCDPISGHTALYWYRQSLGQGLEFLIYFQGNSAPDKSGLPSDRFSAERTGGSVSTLTIQRTQQEDSAVYLCASSLSGRDNNEQFFGPGTRLTVL.

This chain joins TRBV6-5 and TRBJ1-1, with D unresolved. The germline CDR1 and CDR2 sequences are MNHEY and SVGAGI. V was shortened by 2 bases and J by 5 bases, with 12 bases between the two germline ends. The CDR3 extends over 14 amino acids. In nucleotides, the CDR3 is TGTGCCAGCAGTTACACTCGAAGAGGTACTGAAGCTTTCTTT. Amino acid sequence: CASSYTRRGTEAFF.